This T cell receptor (beta chain) was captured in a study of T cells in tumors after PD-1 blockade. Study-wide context: A subset received ongoing vismodegib 150 mg daily alongside anti-PD-1 therapy.

Measured with immunoSEQ multiplex PCR; TCRdb has only the in-frame clones, and not every one. In the table there are around 60,000 clones, about 80% of which are singletons. Notes on the study in general: Approximately 41% of tumor TCR clonotypes were also found in blood.

This clone was observed a handful of times. Antigen unknown. This TCR was recovered from a human donor with basal cell carcinoma. This sample comprised PBMCs, obtained before anti-PD-1 treatment.

The CDR3 spells CASRTGGLEAFF. CDR3 coding DNA: TGTGCCAGCAGAACTGGGGGCCTTGAAGCTTTCTTT. J is TRBJ1-1 and V is TRBV6-5; the D gene is possibly TRBD1 (6 bases). The CDR3 contains 12 residues. Trimming shortened V by 6 bases and J by 7 bases, and 12 bases separated the two germline ends. Germline V gene lookup returns CDR1 MNHEY and CDR2 SVGAGI.